A single sample gave rise to the 8 T cell receptor beta chains below, sequenced in a study of cytotoxic CD8 clonotypes in ibrutinib-treated CLL. This table comes from immunoSEQ multiplex PCR, and its TCRdb copy is limited to in-frame clones, with some not included. The table lists around 20,000 clones, about 72% of them singletons, with 28% in the top ten. The sample here was PBMCs, taken after 24 months of ibrutinib treatment. The receptors come from a human donor with chronic lymphocytic leukemia.

The genes are TRBV15 and TRBJ2-7; D gene unclear. In germline, CDR1 is LNHNV, CDR2 YYDKDF (reference sequence). Trimming removed 0 bases from V and 3 bases from J, with 3 bases in between. This CDR3 contains 12 residues. The CDR3 sequence: CATSRDLYEQYF. The CDR3 DNA sequence: TGTGCCACCAGCAGAGACCTCTACGAGCAGTACTTC.

The chain links TRBV10-3 to TRBJ1-1, with D unclear. Germline assignment: CDR1 ENHRY and CDR2 SYGVKD. V was cut by 6 bases and J by 8 bases, with 16 bases left in between. This CDR3 contains 13 residues. The CDR3 reads CAIRVGLEYEAFF. DNA of the CDR3: TGTGCCATCAGGGTCGGTTTGGAGTACGAAGCTTTCTTT.

The rearrangement joins TRBV27 to TRBJ1-6; 12 nucleotides line up with TRBD1. The length of the CDR3 is 16 residues. Germline CDR1 MNHEY, CDR2 SMNVEV (reference sequence). Germline trimming cut 4 bases from V and 10 bases from J; bases unmatched to any gene: 8. CDR3 sequence reads: CASSYSGGTGGSPLHF. CDR3 nucleotides: TGTGCCAGCAGTTATAGCGGCGGGACAGGGGGCTCACCCCTCCACTTT.

The V gene is TRBV27, the J gene TRBJ1-6; D is unclear. In germline, CDR1 is MNHEY, CDR2 SMNVEV (reference sequence). Trimming cost V 2 bases and J 9 bases, with 5 bases left between them. This CDR3 has 12 residues. For the CDR3, the DNA is TGTGCCAGCAGTTTACGTGGTTCACCCCTCCACTTT. Protein product: CASSLRGSPLHF.

Only a few counts were recorded for this clone. This chain uses TRBV5-4 with TRBJ2-1; possibly TRBD2 for D (6 bases). V lost 0 bases to trimming and J lost 1 base, with 8 bases between them. The CDR3 has 15 amino acids. Germline CDR1 SGHNT, CDR2 YYREEE (reference sequence). The chain's CDR3 is CASSLVGGSYNEQFF. CDR3 bases: TGTGCCAGCAGCTTGGTGGGGGGATCCTACAATGAGCAGTTCTTC.

The J gene is TRBJ2-2, the V gene TRBV6-1, with no clear D. The V end lost 6 bases, the J end lost 3 bases, and 11 bases lay between the germline ends. This CDR3 has 14 residues. Germline CDR1 reads MNHNS; CDR2 reads SASEGT. The CDR3 sequence is CASRKGPYTGELFF. The CDR3 coding sequence is TGTGCCAGCAGAAAGGGCCCCTACACCGGGGAGCTGTTTTTT.

J is TRBJ1-1 and V is TRBV18, with 8 bases that match TRBD1. V dropped 1 base and J dropped 3; count of bases not matched to a gene: 1. The CDR3 spans 14 residues. Germline V lookup: CDR1 KGHSH, CDR2 LQKENI. The DNA for the CDR3 is TGTGCCAGCTCACCACAACAGGGGGACACTGAAGCTTTCTTT. Translation: CASSPQQGDTEAFF. The full variable domain, its missing parts supplied by reference TRBV18 and TRBJ1-1, is NAGVMQNPRHLVRRRGQEARLRCSPMKGHSHVYWYRQLPEEGLKFMVYLQKENIIDESGMPKERFSAEFPKEGPSILRIQQVVRGDSAAYFCASSPQQGDTEAFFGQGTRLTVV.

The J gene is TRBJ2-1, the V gene TRBV10-2, with D perhaps TRBD1 or TRBD2 (7 bases each). Looked up from germline, CDR1 is WSHSY and CDR2 is SAAADI. The CDR3 runs 12 residues. Trimming stripped 6 bases from V and 9 bases from J, with 12 bases between. The CDR3 DNA sequence: TGCGCCAGCAGCCCAGGGGGGGGTGAGCAGTTCTTC. This translates into CASSPGGGEQFF.